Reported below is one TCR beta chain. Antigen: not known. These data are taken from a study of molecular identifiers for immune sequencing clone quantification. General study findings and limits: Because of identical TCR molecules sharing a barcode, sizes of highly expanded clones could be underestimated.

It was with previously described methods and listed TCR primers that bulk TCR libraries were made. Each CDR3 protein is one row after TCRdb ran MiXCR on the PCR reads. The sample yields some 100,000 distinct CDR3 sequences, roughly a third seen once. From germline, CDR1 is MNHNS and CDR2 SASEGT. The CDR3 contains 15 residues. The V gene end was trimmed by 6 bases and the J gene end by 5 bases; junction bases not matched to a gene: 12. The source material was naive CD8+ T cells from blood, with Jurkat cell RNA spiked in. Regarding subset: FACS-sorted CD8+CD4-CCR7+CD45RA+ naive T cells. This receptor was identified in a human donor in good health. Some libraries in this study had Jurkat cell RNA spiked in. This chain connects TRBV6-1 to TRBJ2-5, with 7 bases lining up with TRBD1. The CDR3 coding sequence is TGTGCCAGCAGACTTATACTAACAGGGGCCGAGACCCAGTACTTC. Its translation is CASRLILTGAETQYF.